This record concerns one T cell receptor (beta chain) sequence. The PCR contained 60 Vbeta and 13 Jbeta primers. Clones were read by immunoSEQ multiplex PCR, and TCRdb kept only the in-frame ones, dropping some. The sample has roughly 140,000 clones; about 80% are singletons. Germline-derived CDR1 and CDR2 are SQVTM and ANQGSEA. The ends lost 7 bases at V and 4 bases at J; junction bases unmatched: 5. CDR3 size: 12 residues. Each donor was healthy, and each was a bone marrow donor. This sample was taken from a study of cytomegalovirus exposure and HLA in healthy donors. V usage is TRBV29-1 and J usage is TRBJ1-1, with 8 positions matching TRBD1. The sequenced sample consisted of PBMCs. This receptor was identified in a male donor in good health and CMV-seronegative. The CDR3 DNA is TGCAGCGCTGACAGGGGCGGCACTGAAGCTTTCTTT. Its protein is CSADRGGTEAFF.